This T cell receptor (beta chain) was profiled in a study of cytomegalovirus exposure and HLA in healthy donors. With 60 Vbeta and 13 Jbeta primers, the PCR was carried out. Sequencing was performed with immunoSEQ multiplex PCR; in TCRdb, only in-frame clones are kept and a portion is missing. The profile shows more than 85,000 clones, roughly 15% of them singletons. This CDR3 comprises 13 residues. The germline gives CDR1 WSHSY, CDR2 SAAADI. V was clipped by 8 bases and J by 3 bases; unmatched bases: 4. Material: PBMCs. This sequence originates from a female donor in good health and CMV-seronegative. The V call is TRBV10-2, the J call TRBJ1-2; 9 nucleotides match TRBD1. In nucleotides, the CDR3 is TGCGCCAGCGCGAGACAGGGGGACTATGGCTACACCTTC. Protein: CASARQGDYGYTF.